A single sample gave rise to the 31 T cell receptor beta chains below, sequenced in a study of cytotoxic CD8 clonotypes in ibrutinib-treated CLL. Assay used: immunoSEQ multiplex PCR; TCRdb lists only in-frame clones, some missing. The sample lists about 15,000 clones; 52% were seen once. The starting material was PBMCs, obtained at a roughly 24-month disease-progression time point, from a patient treated with ibrutinib. These receptor sequences come from a human donor with chronic lymphocytic leukemia.

V and J are TRBV5-1 and TRBJ1-2; D is ambiguous. Trimming pared 6 bases from V and 6 bases from J, leaving 15 bases between. CDR1 and CDR2 from the germline V gene are SGHRS and YFSETQ. This CDR3 is built from 13 residues. As DNA, the CDR3 is TGCGCCAGCACCGAGGGAGGGAGGGATGGCTACACCTTC. It specifies CASTEGGRDGYTF.

V and J are TRBV12-5 and TRBJ1-5; D gene unclear. The CDR3 contains 15 residues. V was pared by 1 base and J by 0 bases, with 7 bases between. CDR1 and CDR2 from the germline V gene are LGHNT and FRNRAP. CDR3 sequence: CASGLDGFSNQPQHF. The CDR3 region has the DNA TGTGCTAGTGGTTTGGACGGGTTTAGCAATCAGCCCCAGCATTTT.

This clone was detected only a few times. The rearrangement uses TRBV19 and TRBJ1-1; unclear D gene. Germline V gene sequence: CDR1 LNHDA, CDR2 SQIVND (reference sequence). This CDR3 spans 15 amino acids. Trimming cost V 1 base and J 4 bases, with 13 bases left between them. The chain's CDR3 is CASSIAEGLGTEAFF. CDR3 sequence (DNA): TGTGCCAGTAGTATAGCCGAGGGTCTGGGCACTGAAGCTTTCTTT.

The chain employs TRBV29-1 and TRBJ2-7; 8 positions match TRBD1. Germline V gene data show CDR1 as SQVTM and CDR2 as ANQGSEA. This CDR3 region has 15 residues. V trimming: 1 base; J trimming: 2 bases; junction bases outside the gene matches: 7. DNA for the CDR3: TGCAGCGTTGAAGTCTTGGGACAGGCACCCTACGAGCAGTACTTC. This codes for CSVEVLGQAPYEQYF.

This clone has only a few counts. The rearrangement links TRBV18 to TRBJ1-1, with a tentative D call TRBD1 (6 bases). CDR3 size: 13 residues. Germline CDR1 KGHSH, CDR2 LQKENI. V was clipped by 6 bases and J by 1 base, with 9 bases between them. CDR3 DNA sequence: TGTGCCAGCTCGCCCAGGGGGAACACTGAAGCTTTCTTT. It encodes CASSPRGNTEAFF.

V and J are TRBV11-1 and TRBJ2-7; D remains unclear. The CDR3 covers 11 residues. V lost 5 bases and J 4 bases, leaving 6 bases between the germline ends. CDR1 is SGHAT, CDR2 FQDESV, per germline (reference sequence). This CDR3 reads CASSIRYEQYF. The CDR3 nucleotides are TGTGCCAGCAGCATAAGATACGAGCAGTACTTC.

The chain uses TRBV5-6 and TRBJ1-1; D not certain. Per germline, CDR1 SGHDT and CDR2 YYEEEE. There are 12 residues in the CDR3. The germline V and J ends were trimmed by 0 bases and 10 bases, with 10 bases remaining between them. The CDR3 DNA reads as TGTGCCAGCAGCTTGGTCGGTTTGGGAGCTTTCTTT. Protein: CASSLVGLGAFF.

This chain joins TRBV25-1 and TRBJ1-2; 7 nucleotides agree with TRBD1. In germline, CDR1 is MGHDK, CDR2 SYGVNS. V trimming: 1 base; J trimming: 1 base; junction bases outside the gene matches: 3. There are 15 residues in the CDR3. The CDR3 DNA reads as TGTGCCAGCAGTGAATGGGACAGTATTAACTATGGCTACACCTTC. Encoded protein: CASSEWDSINYGYTF.

This clone showed up just a few times. The chain is built from TRBV2 and TRBJ2-7, with 7 bases matching TRBD1. The CDR3 extends over 15 amino acids. Germline CDR1 and CDR2: SNHLY and FYNNEI. V was clipped by 6 bases and J by 5 bases; unmatched bases: 13. CDR3 in amino acids: CASSPMTGSPNEQYF. The CDR3 nucleotides read TGTGCCAGCAGCCCTATGACAGGGTCGCCCAACGAGCAGTACTTC.

On this clone itself: This clone may be a read error of a much larger clone one base away. The same CDR3 also results from other DNA sequences found in this sample. This chain joins TRBV19 and TRBJ1-6; no definite D call. The CDR3 covers 14 residues. In germline, CDR1 is LNHDA, CDR2 SQIVND (reference sequence). The germline V and J ends were trimmed by 3 bases and 7 bases, with 10 bases remaining between them. CDR3 region: CASSMSGRNSPLHF. In nucleotides, the CDR3 is TGTGCCAGTAGTATGTCGGGGAGAAATTCACCCCTCCACTTT.

J is TRBJ2-1 and V is TRBV2, with TRBD2 identical over 9 bases. Germline CDR1 is SNHLY and CDR2 is FYNNEI. The CDR3 contains 18 residues. J was trimmed by 3 bases and V by 6 bases; bases with no gene match: 15. CDR3 amino acids: CASSPGQRGTSIYNEQFF. CDR3 nucleotide sequence: TGTGCCAGCAGCCCCGGACAGAGAGGGACTAGCATCTACAATGAGCAGTTCTTC.

The chain uses TRBV29-1 and TRBJ2-7; 7 bases line up with TRBD1. The V segment lost 7 bases and the J segment 3 bases; nucleotides outside the gene matches: 12. Germline CDR1 is SQVTM and CDR2 is ANQGSEA. This CDR3 has 14 residues. The CDR3 DNA sequence: TGCAGCGCCAACCTACAGGGGACATACTACGAGCAGTACTTC. This codes for CSANLQGTYYEQYF.

This chain links TRBV7-9 with TRBJ1-4, with 8 bases aligning to TRBD1. The V segment lost 6 bases and the J segment 8 bases; nucleotides outside the gene matches: 11. The CDR3 has 15 residues. In germline, CDR1 is SEHNR, CDR2 FQNEAQ (reference sequence). The DNA for the CDR3 is TGTGCCAGCAGTTTAACCACAGGGGGGGAAGAAAAACTGTTTTTT. Protein product: CASSLTTGGEEKLFF.

The chain recombines TRBV15 with TRBJ1-5, with D possibly being TRBD1 (5 bases). The V gene's germline CDR1 is LNHNV and CDR2 YYDKDF (reference sequence). The germline V and J ends were trimmed by 0 bases and 3 bases, with 12 bases remaining between them. This CDR3 contains 16 residues. CDR3 bases: TGTGCCACCAGCAGAGACGGGACTGAGCTCAATCAGCCCCAGCATTTT. Encoded protein: CATSRDGTELNQPQHF.

This clone was observed a handful of times. This CDR3 reads CSVATGQETQYF. The CDR3 coding sequence is TGCAGCGTTGCCACAGGGCAAGAGACCCAGTACTTC. This chain joins TRBV29-1 and TRBJ2-5, with a weak D call TRBD1 (6 bases). V was shortened by 4 bases and J by 2 bases, with 8 bases between the two germline ends. Germline V gene lookup returns CDR1 SQVTM and CDR2 ANQGSEA. The CDR3 contains 12 residues.

V gene TRBV25-1 combines with J gene TRBJ1-1; D is unresolved. The germline gives CDR1 MGHDK, CDR2 SYGVNS. The CDR3 runs 12 residues. V lost 5 bases to trimming and J lost 6 bases, with 10 bases between them. For the CDR3, the DNA is TGTGCCAGCAGTATAGGTTACTCTGAAGCTTTCTTT. Protein: CASSIGYSEAFF.

With regard to this clone: The sample contains more than one DNA sequence encoding this CDR3. The chain couples TRBV5-6 to TRBJ1-5; D is possibly TRBD1 (5 bases). Between the trimmed V and J ends, which lost 0 bases and 4 bases, there was a span of 8 bases. Germline CDR1 reads SGHDT; CDR2 reads YYEEEE. This CDR3 has 14 residues. CDR3 in DNA: TGTGCCAGCAGCTTGGCCGGGGGAAATCAGCCCCAGCATTTT. Translation gives CASSLAGGNQPQHF.

V gene TRBV5-8 combines with J gene TRBJ1-3, with D uncertain. This CDR3 has 16 amino acids. Germline V gene data show CDR1 as SGHTS and CDR2 as YDEGEE. V was pared by 2 bases and J by 2 bases, with 14 bases between. The CDR3 sequence is CASSLQGGQAGNTIYF. In DNA, the CDR3 is TGTGCCAGCAGCTTACAAGGAGGTCAAGCTGGAAACACCATATATTTT.

The V gene is TRBV10-1, the J gene TRBJ1-5; D gene unclear. Germline loops: CDR1 WNHNN, CDR2 SYGVQD (reference sequence). This CDR3 has 14 residues. The germline V and J ends were trimmed by 4 bases and 1 base, with 8 bases remaining between them. CDR3 bases: TGCGCCAGCAGTGCGGCGGGAAGCAATCAGCCCCAGCATTTT. It encodes CASSAAGSNQPQHF.

In its sample, this clone ranks as medium-sized. V and J are TRBV4-1 and TRBJ2-7; D gene uncertain. The CDR3 has 15 amino acids. Germline CDR1 reads MGHRA; CDR2 reads YSYEKL. V lost 3 bases and J 4 bases, leaving 16 bases between the germline ends. CDR3 nucleotide sequence: TGCGCCAGCAGCCATTGGTCTACCACCGGGTACGAGCAGTACTTC. Translating gives CASSHWSTTGYEQYF.

By share of the sample, this clone is medium-sized. The CDR3 DNA reads as TGTGCCAGCAGTGCTGACAGGGCTAGCAATCAGCCCCAGCATTTT. It codes for CASSADRASNQPQHF. The chain carries TRBV6-1 and TRBJ1-5; TRBD1 matches at 7 bases. J lost 0 bases, V lost 4 bases, and 3 bases had no gene match. The germline gives CDR1 MNHNS, CDR2 SASEGT. The CDR3 is made up of 15 amino acids.

There are a few counts of this clone. The genes are TRBV10-3 and TRBJ1-5; tentatively, D is TRBD1 (6 bases). V was trimmed by 3 bases and J by 2 bases, leaving 11 bases between them. Germline CDR1 is ENHRY and CDR2 is SYGVKD. This CDR3 is 15 amino acids long. In nucleotides, the CDR3 is TGTGCCATCAGTGAAGGGGGAGGCGGCAATCAGCCCCAGCATTTT. Protein: CAISEGGGGNQPQHF.

The chain links TRBV15 to TRBJ2-3; 7 bases are a match to TRBD2. CDR3 length: 18 residues. Looked up from germline, CDR1 is LNHNV and CDR2 is YYDKDF (reference sequence). V gave up 1 base and J gave up 1 base; unmatched junction bases: 11. The CDR3: CATSRGPWASGGTDTQYF. DNA for the CDR3: TGTGCCACCAGCAGAGGGCCCTGGGCTAGCGGAGGCACAGATACGCAGTATTTT.

CDR3 nucleotides: TGTGCCAGCAGTGTAGGGACAGGGTGGGAGCAGTACTTC. Its protein is CASSVGTGWEQYF. The chain carries TRBV6-1 and TRBJ2-7; 9 positions match TRBD1. V lost 4 bases, J lost 7 bases, and 5 bases stayed unmatched. The CDR3 loop spans 13 amino acids. Germline V gene data show CDR1 as MNHNS and CDR2 as SASEGT.

This chain uses TRBV11-2 with TRBJ1-3, with D unresolved. The CDR3 covers 12 residues. Trimming removed 0 bases at V and 7 bases at J, with 4 bases between. Germline lookup yields CDR1 SGHAT and CDR2 FQNNGV. This CDR3 reads CASSLDYNTIYF. In DNA, the CDR3 is TGTGCCAGCAGCTTAGATTACAACACCATATATTTT.

The chain couples TRBV11-2 to TRBJ2-3; TRBD1 agrees at 7 bases. CDR3 size: 15 residues. J was trimmed by 4 bases and V by 6 bases; bases with no gene match: 10. Per the germline V gene, CDR1 is SGHAT and CDR2 is FQNNGV. For the CDR3, the DNA is TGTGCCAGCAGTCACCTTAGGGGGCAGGCAGATACGCAGTATTTT. Protein: CASSHLRGQADTQYF.

V and J are TRBV7-9 and TRBJ2-7, with D possibly matching TRBD1 (6 bases). Looked up from germline, CDR1 is SEHNR and CDR2 is FQNEAQ (reference sequence). V was shortened by 4 bases and J by 0 bases, with 13 bases between the two germline ends. This CDR3 has 15 amino acids. CDR3 nucleotides: TGTGCCAGCAGCTCGACCGGGACACTCTCCTACGAGCAGTACTTC. It yields the protein CASSSTGTLSYEQYF.

The CDR3 is CASSPGTGLREKLFF. CDR3 coding DNA: TGTGCCAGCAGCCCAGGGACAGGGTTAAGGGAAAAACTGTTTTTT. This chain connects TRBV5-6 to TRBJ1-4; the match to TRBD1 covers 9 bases. J lost 8 bases, V lost 4 bases, and 9 bases had no gene match. Germline values: CDR1 SGHDT, CDR2 YYEEEE. The CDR3 contains 15 residues.

By frequency in the sample, this clone is medium-sized. The chain has TRBV7-6 and TRBJ1-1, with unresolved D. This CDR3 contains 13 residues. CDR1 is SGHVS, CDR2 FNYEAQ, per germline. The V end lost 2 bases, the J end lost 1 base, and 5 bases lay between the germline ends. The CDR3 loop reads CASSLRWNTEAFF. The CDR3 nucleotides read TGTGCCAGCAGCTTACGCTGGAACACTGAAGCTTTCTTT. The whole variable domain, filled in from reference TRBV7-6 and TRBJ1-1, reads GAGVSQSPRYKVTKRGQDVALRCDPISGHVSLYWYRQALGQGPEFLTYFNYEAQQDKSGLPNDRFSAERPEGSISTLTIQRTEQRDSAMYRCASSLRWNTEAFFGQGTRLTVV.

The J gene is TRBJ2-3, the V gene TRBV21-1; whether TRBD2, the table's D call, matches the DNA was not checked. TRBV21-1 is a known pseudogene. The CDR3 sequence is 14 residues long. The CDR3 DNA follows: TGTGCCAGCAGCAAAGTTCTCCCGGCAGATACGCAGTATTTT. Its protein product is CASSKVLPADTQYF.

This sequence joins TRBV5-1 and TRBJ2-7; no firm D call. CDR1 is SGHRS, CDR2 YFSETQ, per germline. V lost 0 bases to trimming and J lost 3 bases, with 13 bases between them. CDR3 size: 15 residues. The chain's CDR3 is CASSLEAGQVYEQYF. CDR3 coding DNA: TGCGCCAGCAGCTTGGAAGCTGGGCAGGTCTACGAGCAGTACTTC. Complete variable domain (other parts from reference TRBV5-1 and TRBJ2-7): KAGVTQTPRYLIKTRGQQVTLSCSPISGHRSVSWYQQTPGQGLQFLFEYFSETQRNKGNFPGRFSGRQFSNSRSEMNVSTLELGDSALYLCASSLEAGQVYEQYFGPGTRLTVT.